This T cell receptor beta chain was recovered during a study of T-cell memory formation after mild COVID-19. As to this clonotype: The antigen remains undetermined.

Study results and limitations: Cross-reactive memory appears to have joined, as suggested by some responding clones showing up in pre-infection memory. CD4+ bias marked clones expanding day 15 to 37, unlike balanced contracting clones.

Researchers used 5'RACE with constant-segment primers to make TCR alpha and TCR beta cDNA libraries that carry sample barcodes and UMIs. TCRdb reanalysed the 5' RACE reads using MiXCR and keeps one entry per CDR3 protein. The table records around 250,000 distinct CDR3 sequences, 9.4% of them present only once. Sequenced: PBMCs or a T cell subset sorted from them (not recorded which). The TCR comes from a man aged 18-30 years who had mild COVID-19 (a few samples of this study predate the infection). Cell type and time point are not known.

The CDR3 protein is CASSLERGAFTDTQYF. CDR3 nucleotide sequence: TGCGCCAGCAGCTTGGAACGGGGGGCCTTCACAGATACGCAGTATTTT. This rearrangement joins TRBV5-1 to TRBJ2-3; D perhaps matches TRBD2 (7 bases). CDR1 is SGHRS, CDR2 YFSETQ, per germline. The CDR3 spans 16 residues. The V end was cut by 0 bases, the J end by 2 bases, with 13 bases between.